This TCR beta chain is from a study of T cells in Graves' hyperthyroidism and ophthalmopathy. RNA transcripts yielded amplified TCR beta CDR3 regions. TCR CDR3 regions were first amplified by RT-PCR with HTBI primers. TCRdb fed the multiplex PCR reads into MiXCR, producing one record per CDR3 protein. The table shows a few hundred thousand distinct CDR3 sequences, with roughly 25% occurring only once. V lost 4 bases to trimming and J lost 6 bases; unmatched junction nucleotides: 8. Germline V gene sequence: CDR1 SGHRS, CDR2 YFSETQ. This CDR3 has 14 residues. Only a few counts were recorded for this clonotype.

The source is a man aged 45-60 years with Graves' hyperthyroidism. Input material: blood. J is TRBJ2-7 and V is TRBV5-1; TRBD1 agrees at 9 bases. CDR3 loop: CASSLGQGGGEQYF. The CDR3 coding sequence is TGCGCCAGCAGCCTGGGACAGGGAGGAGGCGAGCAGTACTTC.